These 12 T cell receptor beta chains were all obtained from the same sample, sequenced in a study of blood T cell repertoires in COVID-19. TCRdb's copy holds only in-frame clones and misses some; the assay was immunoSEQ multiplex PCR. The data contain over 130,000 clones, approximately 86% of them singletons. The sequenced sample was peripheral blood. The receptors were sampled from a man aged 65 to 79 with acute or convalescent COVID-19.

This clone was counted between two and nine times. This chain connects TRBV6-4 to TRBJ2-1, with 11 nucleotides matching TRBD2. This CDR3 is built from 14 residues. The V gene end was trimmed by 6 bases and the J gene end by 5 bases; junction bases not matched to a gene: 3. Germline CDR1 and CDR2: MRHNA and SNTAGT. CDR3 region: CASSLAGGNNEQFF. CDR3 nucleotide sequence: TGTGCCAGCAGCTTAGCGGGAGGGAACAATGAGCAGTTCTTC.

The rearrangement joins TRBV5-4 to TRBJ2-7, with a tentative D call TRBD2 (5 bases). Germline V lookup: CDR1 SGHNT, CDR2 YYREEE (reference sequence). Trimming removed 0 bases at V and 6 bases at J, with 13 bases between. CDR3 size: 14 residues. The chain's CDR3 is CASSLVGRAAEQYF. The CDR3 coding sequence is TGTGCCAGCAGCTTGGTGGGGAGAGCTGCCGAGCAGTACTTC.

The rearrangement uses TRBV28 and TRBJ2-1; D ambiguous. CDR3 length: 16 amino acids. CDR1 and CDR2 (germline): MDHEN, SYDVKM. The V end lost 5 bases, the J end lost 7 bases, and 21 bases lay between the germline ends. The CDR3, as DNA: TGTGCCAGCAGTGACTCGGGTCTTGGTTCGGGTAATGAGCAGTTCTTC. It translates to CASSDSGLGSGNEQFF.

This chain joins TRBV15 and TRBJ2-7, with D perhaps matching TRBD2 (5 bases). Germline V gives CDR1 LNHNV, CDR2 YYDKDF (reference sequence). The CDR3 extends over 14 amino acids. The V and J ends lost 1 base and 0 bases respectively, with 7 bases between them. The CDR3 sequence is CATSRVGISYEQYF. In DNA form, the CDR3 reads TGTGCCACCAGCAGAGTCGGGATCTCCTACGAGCAGTACTTC.

J is TRBJ1-1 and V is TRBV19, with no clear D. Germline assignment: CDR1 LNHDA and CDR2 SQIVND (reference sequence). V lost 1 base to trimming and J lost 2 bases, with 8 bases between them. This CDR3 is 14 amino acids long. The chain's CDR3 is CASSIVPGNTEAFF. The CDR3 region has the DNA TGTGCCAGTAGTATAGTCCCAGGCAACACTGAAGCTTTCTTT.

The chain couples TRBV29-1 to TRBJ2-7; 8 positions agree with TRBD1. The CDR3 is 13 amino acids. Germline lookup yields CDR1 SQVTM and CDR2 ANQGSEA. The V segment lost 6 bases and the J segment 2 bases; nucleotides outside the gene matches: 6. CDR3 coding DNA: TGCAGCGTCCAACAGGGGGGCCCCTACGAGCAGTACTTC. It is translated as CSVQQGGPYEQYF.

The V call is TRBV5-4, the J call TRBJ2-7; a possible D gene is TRBD1 (5 bases). The CDR3 runs 14 residues. CDR1 is SGHNT, CDR2 YYREEE, per germline (reference sequence). V dropped 1 base and J dropped 3 bases, with 11 bases sitting between them. The CDR3 here is CASSLNQGGYEQYF. The CDR3 nucleotides are TGTGCCAGCAGCTTGAATCAGGGCGGCTACGAGCAGTACTTC.

V is TRBV27 and J is TRBJ2-7; 12 positions match TRBD1. This CDR3 spans 15 amino acids. V shed 6 bases and J 7 bases; nucleotides not matched to a gene: 10. Germline CDR1 and CDR2: MNHEY and SMNVEV (reference sequence). The CDR3 protein is CASRFGGQGAVEQYF. In DNA form, the CDR3 reads TGTGCCAGCAGATTTGGGGGACAGGGGGCGGTGGAGCAGTACTTC.

The V and J genes are TRBV9 and TRBJ2-7; 7 nucleotides align to TRBD2. Germline V gene sequence: CDR1 SGDLS, CDR2 YYNGEE. The CDR3 consists of 14 residues. V lost 0 bases, J lost 2 bases, and 2 bases stayed unmatched. CDR3 in DNA: TGTGCCAGCAGCGTAGACGGACTAGCCTACGAGCAGTACTTC. Its protein is CASSVDGLAYEQYF.

The chain carries TRBV5-1 and TRBJ1-2, with D possibly matching TRBD1 (5 bases). The V end lost 4 bases, the J end lost 4 bases, and 14 bases lay between the germline ends. The CDR3 runs 14 residues. In germline, CDR1 is SGHRS, CDR2 YFSETQ. The CDR3 DNA reads as TGCGCCAGCAGCGGAGGGGTGTCCGGCTATGGCTACACCTTC. This codes for CASSGGVSGYGYTF.

This chain connects TRBV5-6 to TRBJ1-2; TRBD1 agrees at 7 bases. CDR1 and CDR2 (germline): SGHDT, YYEEEE. The CDR3 spans 13 residues. The junction had 3 bases not matched to a gene; V was cut back by 4 bases and J by 3 bases. The DNA for the CDR3 is TGTGCCAGCAGCGGGACAGAGTACTATGGCTACACCTTC. Translating gives CASSGTEYYGYTF.

The chain recombines TRBV12-3 or TRBV12-4 with TRBJ2-7, with D unclear. The CDR3 has 13 amino acids. V dropped 3 bases and J dropped 2 bases, with 8 bases sitting between them. In DNA form, the CDR3 reads TGTGCCAGCAGTTTCAATGGAGCCTACGAGCAGTACTTC. It specifies CASSFNGAYEQYF.